Following are 5 T cell receptor beta chains from one sample sequenced in a study of OX40 agonist ivuxolimab in advanced cancers. Generated by immunoSEQ multiplex PCR, the TCRdb table keeps only in-frame clones and is missing some. The table has more than 15,000 clones, about 80% seen once. Specimen: CD4+ or CD8+ T cells sorted from blood, collected in a trial of the OX40 agonist ivuxolimab. The source is an adult with an advanced solid tumor such as melanoma, head and neck, liver or kidney cancer.

The genes are TRBV5-4 and TRBJ2-7; 11 positions match TRBD2. Per the germline V gene, CDR1 is SGHNT and CDR2 is YYREEE (reference sequence). This CDR3 comprises 20 residues. With V trimmed by 4 bases and J by 3 bases, 21 bases remained unmatched. The CDR3 DNA reads TGTGCCAGCAGCCTTCCTCCCGGGACAGATGCTAGCGGGAGGTTCTACGAGCAGTACTTC. Protein: CASSLPPGTDASGRFYEQYF.

The chain employs TRBV30 and TRBJ2-1; 7 bases are a match to TRBD2. The CDR3 is 14 amino acids. Germline V lookup: CDR1 GTSNPN, CDR2 SVGIG (reference sequence). The V segment lost 1 base and the J segment 6 bases; nucleotides outside the gene matches: 6. As DNA, the CDR3 is TGTGCCTGGAGTGGCGGGAGACTTGGCAATGAGCAGTTCTTC. Translating it yields CAWSGGRLGNEQFF.

The genes are TRBV28 and TRBJ2-7, with 7 bases that match TRBD1. After removal of 5 bases from V and 0 bases from J, the junction contained 4 bases not matched to a gene. The CDR3 runs 14 residues. The germline V gene has CDR1 MDHEN and CDR2 SYDVKM. CDR3 nucleotides: TGTGCCAGCAGTCCGACAGGGAACTCCTACGAGCAGTACTTC. It specifies CASSPTGNSYEQYF.

CDR3 sequence (DNA): TGTGCCAGCAGTGATGCTCAGGGACCTTCACCCCTCCACTTT. Protein: CASSDAQGPSPLHF. This chain links TRBV6-1 with TRBJ1-6, with D maybe TRBD1 (5 bases). CDR3 size: 14 residues. Germline V lookup: CDR1 MNHNS, CDR2 SASEGT. The V end was cut by 3 bases, the J end by 9 bases, with 12 bases between.

DNA of the CDR3: TGTGCCAGCTCACCGGGGAACACTGAAGCTTTCTTT. This codes for CASSPGNTEAFF. The chain couples TRBV18 to TRBJ1-1; D is undetermined. Trimming cost V 3 bases and J 1 base, with 3 bases left between them. The CDR3 is 12 residues long. CDR1 KGHSH and CDR2 LQKENI come from the germline V gene.